Listed below are T cell receptor beta chains from one sample, sequenced in a study of CD8 T cells in ankylosing spondylitis. Using its own MiXCR run on the 5' RACE reads, TCRdb lists one record per CDR3 protein. The data hold a few hundred thousand distinct CDR3 sequences, with around 20% observed a single time. Sequences were obtained from blood, either unsorted or a sorted T cell fraction (not recorded which). The receptors were gathered from a male donor with ankylosing spondylitis. Both conserved end residues are part of each CDR3. The order of the fields is clone size, D gene, J gene, V gene, CDR3 DNA, CDR3 protein. A D gene is named only where the DNA matches it firmly. Clone size, where shown, is once, few, many, or a class for clones that have expanded.

few	TRBD1	TRBJ2-7	TRBV29-1	TGCAGCGCTACCCGGGACAGGGGGCCTTACGAGCAGTACTTC	CSATRDRGPYEQYF
.	.	TRBJ2-3	TRBV7-3	TGTGCCAGCAGCTCCGAGGCTAGCGGCACAGATACGCAGTATTTT	CASSSEASGTDTQYF
few	.	TRBJ2-1	TRBV20-1	TGCAGTGCTAGAGATAGGGCCGGGGCCAACAATGAGCAGTTCTTC	CSARDRAGANNEQFF
.	.	TRBJ1-2	TRBV12-3/TRBV12-4	TGTGCCAGCAGCGGTCTTGGACCGCACCTTGGAGGCTACACCTTC	CASSGLGPHLGGYTF
.	.	TRBJ2-7	TRBV7-2	TGTGCCAGCAGCTCTCCTACTAGCTCGCGACCCTCCTACGAGCAGTACTTC	CASSSPTSSRPSYEQYF
few	TRBD2	TRBJ2-3	TRBV12-3/TRBV12-4	TGTGCCAGCGGATCAGAATCGGTAGCGGGAGGGTTCACAGATACGCAGTATTTT	CASGSESVAGGFTDTQYF
.	.	TRBJ1-1	TRBV18	TGTGCCAGCTCACCAGGGCGGCTGAACACTGAAGCTTTCTTT	CASSPGRLNTEAFF
.	.	TRBJ2-4	TRBV3-1	TGTGCCAGCAGCCCGCAATGGGGACGAGACATTCAGTACTTC	CASSPQWGRDIQYF
.	.	TRBJ1-1	TRBV5-6	TGTGCCAGTACGCGTCAGGGTGAAGCTTTCTTT	CASTRQGEAFF
.	.	TRBJ2-6	TRBV15	TGTGCCACCAGCAGACCGAGCTCTGGGGCCAACGTCCTGACTTTC	CATSRPSSGANVLTF
.	TRBD1	TRBJ2-2	TRBV5-1	TGCGCCAGCACCCCCGGGACAGGGATCAGGGAGCTGTTTTTT	CASTPGTGIRELFF
.	TRBD1	TRBJ2-4	TRBV19	TGTGCCAGTAGTTACTCCCGGGACAGCCAAAACATTCAGTACTTC	CASSYSRDSQNIQYF
few	.	TRBJ1-5	TRBV3-1	TGTGCCAGCAGCCGGACACGCCTTAGCAATCAGCCCCAGCATTTT	CASSRTRLSNQPQHF
.	TRBD2	TRBJ2-2	TRBV20-1	TGCAGTGCTCGACCAACAAATTTAGCGGGAGAGCTGTTTTTT	CSARPTNLAGELFF
.	TRBD1	TRBJ1-2	TRBV28	TGTGCCAGCAGTTTGGGGGACAGGGCCTATGGCTACACCTTC	CASSLGDRAYGYTF
.	TRBD2	TRBJ2-7	TRBV2	TGTGCCAGCACCCGCCGAGCGGGAACCTACGAGCAGTACTTC	CASTRRAGTYEQYF
.	.	TRBJ1-2	TRBV4-2	TGTGCCAGCAGCCAAGCAGGCCGAAACTATGGCTACACCTTC	CASSQAGRNYGYTF
.	.	TRBJ1-1	TRBV7-2	TGTGCCAGCAAGTCAACAGCGCCCTTGAACACTGAAGCTTTCTTT	CASKSTAPLNTEAFF
few	TRBD1	TRBJ1-5	TRBV24-1	TGTGCCACCAGTCTAGGGGGCACTCAGCCCCAGCATTTT	CATSLGGTQPQHF
few	.	TRBJ1-1	TRBV7-3	TGTGCCAGCAGCTTAATGGGAGGGGGGCAAGCCATGAACACTGAAGCTTTCTTT	CASSLMGGGQAMNTEAFF
.	TRBD1	TRBJ2-2	TRBV10-3	TGTGCCATCAGTGGAGGACAGGACACCGGGGAGCTGTTTTTT	CAISGGQDTGELFF
few	.	TRBJ2-5	TRBV2	TGTGCCAGCAGTGAAGGGGGGACCCAGTACTTC	CASSEGGTQYF